This T cell receptor (beta chain) originates from a study of cytotoxic CD8 clonotypes in ibrutinib-treated CLL (dated by TCRdb to the early 2020s). A note on the overall study: The cohort was composed of under 12 relapsed/refractory and around 15 treatment-naive patients; IGHV unmutated status was identified in around 17 patients. Responses were partial in roughly 24 patients and complete in 2; after median 68 months follow-up, roughly 14 stayed in remission and roughly twelve progressed. The response samples were drawn at a median of approximately 11 months into treatment, with a range of about 6 to 36 months. Samples averaged about 260,000 productive templates and 90,000 to 95,000 productive rearrangements. Of the approximately 87 people in the trial, about two dozen had longitudinal samples available. Cryopreserved peripheral blood mononuclear cells were collected before treatment, at response, and at either disease progression or sustained remission. All remission and progressive disease samples were collected while patients were still receiving ibrutinib. The full study reports these points: Public clonotypes were rare and either shrank or stayed stable during treatment, and the rise in clonality at ibrutinib response reflected expansion of private clonotypes. Lymph node repertoires were not examined, and the timing of sampling was not matched between patients in sustained remission and those whose disease progressed. Clonality rose at ibrutinib response, remained stable during sustained remission, and dropped back toward baseline at progression. At baseline, clonality was higher than in age-matched healthy donors and showed a strong correlation with circulating CD8+ T-cell counts.

The junction shows trimming of 3 bases on V and 3 bases on J, plus 8 bases between the germline ends. Including cysteine and phenylalanine, the CDR3 has 13 amino acids. Just the 39-base CDR3 DNA is kept, in frame starting at base 1. According to the germline V gene, CDR1 reads KGHSH and CDR2 reads LQKENI. On a MiSeq, deep resolution sequencing aimed for a depth between 1 in 1 million and 1 in 200,000 T cells, with each clonotype covered approximately 10x on average. TCR beta libraries were generated with the immunoSEQ hsTCRB Kit. In the original analysis: The data were analyzed with ImmunoSEQ Analyzer and ImmunoSEQ Data Assistant, and V, D and J gene assignments followed IMGT definitions. Clonality, which ranges from 0 to 1, was calculated as one minus the normalized Shannon entropy of productive rearrangement frequencies. Only overrepresented clonotypes making up at least 0.05% of the repertoire of each patient were included in the public clonotype analysis. Around 14 repertoires from age-matched healthy donors, obtained from immuneACCESS, served as clonality controls. This is the immuneACCESS table as TCRdb keeps it, with only in-frame sequences that have V and J called. A part of the clones is gone; compared with another copy, unresolved V genes explain less than half, and the rest is unexplained. D and trimming were read from the DNA, whereas the V and J calls and clone size are those reported in that table. Present in this sample are 150,000 or so clones, around 81% of which were seen just once. The top ten clones comprise approximately 7.6% of the sample.

This clone came up a few times. Its antigen is unknown. Base qualities are not at hand, and no much larger clone is one base apart. For TCR beta library preparation, 1.5 to 2 micrograms of genomic DNA was extracted from cryopreserved PBMCs. Longitudinal blood samples from CLL patients receiving ibrutinib monotherapy were subjected to high-throughput TCR beta sequencing. The patients took part in an open-label, single-center phase 2 trial of ibrutinib monotherapy. This material consisted of PBMCs, taken after 36 months of ibrutinib treatment. The sequence came from a human donor with chronic lymphocytic leukemia. The chain couples TRBV18 to TRBJ1-1, with the identity of the D gene unclear. The CDR3 in this case is CASSPALYTEAFF. The DNA is as follows: TGTGCCAGCTCACCGGCTCTTTACACTGAAGCTTTCTTT.